This TCR beta chain was retrieved from a study of blood T cell repertoires in COVID-19. Study-wide context: PBMCs, B-cell-depleted T cells, or T cells provided the cDNA or gDNA that made up the material.

The CDR3 has 14 amino acids. Per the germline V gene, CDR1 is SGHTA and CDR2 is FQGTGA. V shed 5 bases and J shed 0 bases, with 8 bases lying between them. Source study methods: Estimated nucleated cell counts came from reference gene primer amplification. The table came from immunoSEQ multiplex PCR; TCRdb's copy has only in-frame clones and leaves some out. The D gene and trimming were derived from the DNA, and the V and J assignments and clone size from that table. Of about 110,000 clones detected, more than 80% appear once; the ten largest clones hold approximately 9%. The receptor was isolated from a woman in her 70s with acute or convalescent COVID-19. Input material: peripheral blood. The genes are TRBV7-3 and TRBJ2-4; no definite D call. In DNA form, the CDR3 reads TGTGCCAGCAGCGACCAGGTAGCCAAAAACATTCAGTACTTC. It translates to CASSDQVAKNIQYF.